This is a list of T cell receptor beta chains from one sample in a study of shared clonotypes between healthy human individuals. Assay used: immunoSEQ multiplex PCR; TCRdb lists only in-frame clones, some missing. The sample shows over 2 million clones, around 96% of them seen only once. The sample consisted of naive CD8+ T cells sorted from blood. The receptor source for this set is a young man in good health. Each CDR3 is given with its conserved first and last residue. Fields, in order: J gene, clone size, V gene, D gene, CDR3 protein, CDR3 DNA. D genes are given only for firm matches. Size is stated for part of the rows, as once, few or many counts, or as a class when the clone is expanded.

TRBJ2-1 | NA | TRBV27 | NA | CASSLGSGNEQFF | TGTGCCAGCAGTTTGGGAAGCGGCAATGAGCAGTTCTTC
TRBJ1-2 | NA | TRBV28 | TRBD1 | CASSDLDRRYYGYTF | TGTGCCAGCAGTGATCTGGACAGGCGCTACTATGGCTACACCTTC
TRBJ1-1 | NA | TRBV6-6 | NA | CASGPVNTEAFF | TGTGCCAGCGGGCCAGTGAACACTGAAGCTTTCTTT
TRBJ1-2 | NA | TRBV15 | TRBD1 | CATSRDGGDRFMDGYTF | TGTGCCACCAGCAGAGACGGGGGGGACAGATTTATGGATGGCTACACCTTC
TRBJ1-6 | few | TRBV4-1 | TRBD1 | CASSQAQTGLNSPLHF | TGCGCCAGCAGCCAGGCACAGACAGGGCTCAATTCACCCCTCCACTTT
TRBJ1-6 | once | TRBV7-3 | TRBD1 | CASSLYDRGGSPLHF | TGTGCCAGCAGCTTATACGACAGGGGCGGATCACCCCTCCACTTT
TRBJ1-2 | NA | TRBV28 | NA | CASSLFSSANYGYTF | TGTGCCAGCAGTTTATTTTCCAGCGCGAACTATGGCTACACCTTC
TRBJ1-6 | NA | TRBV1 | NA | CTSSRGDRGNSPLHF | TGCACCAGCAGCCGGGGGGACAGGGGGAATTCACCCCTCCACTTT
TRBJ2-1 | NA | TRBV4-3 | TRBD1 | CASSPGQGRYNEQFF | TGCGCCAGCAGCCCAGGACAGGGAAGGTACAATGAGCAGTTCTTC
TRBJ2-5 | NA | TRBV28 | NA | CASSFRQGGTQYF | TGTGCCAGCAGTTTTCGTCAGGGGGGGACCCAGTACTTC
TRBJ2-7 | NA | TRBV5-4 | TRBD1 | CASSLGQGSWEQYF | TGTGCCAGCAGCTTAGGACAGGGGTCATGGGAGCAGTACTTC
TRBJ1-3 | NA | TRBV10-3 | TRBD1 | CAIRRTGGTVGNTIYF | TGTGCCATCAGGCGGACAGGGGGAACGGTTGGAAACACCATATATTTT
TRBJ2-2 | NA | TRBV7-9 | NA | CASSEVKGWPGELFF | TGTGCCAGCAGCGAAGTAAAAGGATGGCCCGGGGAGCTGTTTTTT
TRBJ2-7 | NA | TRBV4-1 | NA | CASSQGPPPSSYEQYF | TGCGCCAGCAGCCAAGGCCCCCCTCCCAGCTCCTACGAGCAGTACTTC
TRBJ1-5 | NA | TRBV30 | TRBD1 | CAWTGGDGNQPQHF | TGTGCCTGGACAGGGGGAGATGGCAATCAGCCCCAGCATTTT
TRBJ2-7 | NA | TRBV7-8 | NA | CASSPKGDEQYF | TGTGCCAGCAGCCCGAAGGGGGACGAGCAGTACTTC
TRBJ2-7 | NA | TRBV11-2 | NA | CASSSLGTYLYEQYF | TGTGCCAGCAGCTCCCTCGGGACGTATCTCTACGAGCAGTACTTC
TRBJ1-1 | NA | TRBV5-4 | NA | CASSLGGGPEAFF | TGTGCCAGCAGCTTGGGAGGGGGTCCTGAAGCTTTCTTT
TRBJ1-1 | NA | TRBV13 | NA | CASSSGYRAEAFF | TGTGCCAGCAGCTCAGGGTATCGCGCTGAAGCTTTCTTT
TRBJ2-5 | NA | TRBV29-1 | NA | CSAFPDRREETQYF | TGCAGCGCCTTTCCGGACAGAAGGGAAGAGACCCAGTACTTC
TRBJ2-7 | once | TRBV19 | TRBD1 | CASTVAGGTHEQYF | TGTGCCAGTACGGTGGCAGGGGGTACCCACGAGCAGTACTTC
TRBJ2-1 | NA | TRBV5-4 | TRBD2 | CASSLSGGEYNEQFF | TGTGCCAGCAGCTTAAGCGGGGGGGAATACAATGAGCAGTTCTTC
TRBJ2-7 | NA | TRBV6-6 | NA | CASSYGGTYEQYF | TGTGCCAGCAGTTACGGGGGAACCTACGAGCAGTACTTC
TRBJ1-6 | NA | TRBV7-6 | NA | CASSSVGDNSPLHF | TGTGCCAGCAGCAGCGTAGGCGATAATTCACCCCTCCACTTT
TRBJ1-2 | NA | TRBV15 | NA | CATSRAASEFYGYTF | TGTGCCACCAGCAGAGCGGCCAGCGAGTTCTATGGCTACACCTTC
TRBJ2-1 | NA | TRBV7-9 | NA | CASSLGWGHKEGNEQFF | TGTGCCAGCAGCTTAGGTTGGGGGCATAAAGAAGGAAATGAGCAGTTCTTC
TRBJ2-1 | NA | TRBV5-1 | NA | CASAEWGAGPTSSYNEQFF | TGCGCCAGCGCGGAATGGGGAGCCGGCCCCACGAGCTCCTACAATGAGCAGTTCTTC
TRBJ1-4 | NA | TRBV7-9 | NA | CASSLGPEGEKLFF | TGTGCCAGCAGCTTAGGACCAGAGGGCGAAAAACTGTTTTTT
TRBJ2-1 | NA | TRBV7-3 | NA | CASSLKGRGRFDEQFF | TGTGCCAGCAGCCTAAAGGGAAGGGGCCGGTTCGATGAGCAGTTCTTC
TRBJ2-1 | NA | TRBV4-1 | NA | CASSQGTIDEQFF | TGCGCCAGCAGCCAAGGTACAATCGATGAGCAGTTCTTC
TRBJ2-1 | NA | TRBV2 | NA | CAREDSYNEQFF | TGTGCCAGAGAGGACTCCTACAATGAGCAGTTCTTC
TRBJ1-5 | NA | TRBV28 | NA | CASSLVGDDQPQHF | TGTGCCAGCAGTTTAGTTGGGGACGATCAGCCCCAGCATTTT
TRBJ1-1 | NA | TRBV10-3 | TRBD1 | CAIGGTGNTEAFF | TGTGCCATCGGGGGGACAGGGAACACTGAAGCTTTCTTT
TRBJ1-1 | NA | TRBV7-8 | NA | CASTEPPGGRAFF | TGTGCCAGCACCGAACCCCCGGGGGGAAGAGCTTTCTTT
TRBJ2-1 | once | TRBV5-4 | TRBD1 | CASSLATGILFF | TGTGCCAGCAGCTTGGCGACAGGGATTTTGTTCTTC
TRBJ2-3 | NA | TRBV6-5 | NA | CASSFPPAGATDTQYF | TGTGCCAGCAGTTTCCCGCCGGCAGGGGCCACAGATACGCAGTATTTT
TRBJ1-1 | once | TRBV4-1 | NA | CASSRGAMNTEAFF | TGCGCCAGCAGCCGGGGGGCGATGAACACTGAAGCTTTCTTT
TRBJ1-2 | NA | TRBV27 | NA | CASSLSRVQAGYGYTF | TGTGCCAGCAGTTTATCCCGGGTTCAGGCTGGCTATGGCTACACCTTC
TRBJ2-1 | NA | TRBV30 | NA | CASTEPRLRSYNEQFF | TGTGCCTCAACCGAACCCAGACTGAGGTCTTACAATGAGCAGTTCTTC
TRBJ2-1 | NA | TRBV9 | TRBD1 | CASSPFGTGNEQFF | TGTGCCAGCAGCCCTTTCGGGACAGGGAATGAGCAGTTCTTC
TRBJ2-5 | NA | TRBV11-2 | TRBD2 | CASTYSGSSGETQYF | TGTGCCAGCACCTATAGCGGGAGTTCCGGAGAGACCCAGTACTTC
TRBJ2-3 | NA | TRBV14 | NA | CASSQGTFTSTDTQYF | TGTGCCAGCAGCCAGGGCACTTTTACGAGCACAGATACGCAGTATTTT
TRBJ1-5 | NA | TRBV28 | NA | CASSLEGMGNQPQHF | TGTGCCAGCAGTTTGGAGGGGATGGGCAATCAGCCCCAGCATTTT
TRBJ1-4 | once | TRBV7-8 | NA | CASSSGPFGGSEKLFF | TGTGCCAGCAGCTCCGGACCCTTCGGCGGGTCTGAAAAACTGTTTTTT
TRBJ2-7 | NA | TRBV9 | TRBD2 | CASSVAQGLAGDEQYF | TGTGCCAGCAGCGTAGCTCAGGGACTAGCGGGGGACGAGCAGTACTTC